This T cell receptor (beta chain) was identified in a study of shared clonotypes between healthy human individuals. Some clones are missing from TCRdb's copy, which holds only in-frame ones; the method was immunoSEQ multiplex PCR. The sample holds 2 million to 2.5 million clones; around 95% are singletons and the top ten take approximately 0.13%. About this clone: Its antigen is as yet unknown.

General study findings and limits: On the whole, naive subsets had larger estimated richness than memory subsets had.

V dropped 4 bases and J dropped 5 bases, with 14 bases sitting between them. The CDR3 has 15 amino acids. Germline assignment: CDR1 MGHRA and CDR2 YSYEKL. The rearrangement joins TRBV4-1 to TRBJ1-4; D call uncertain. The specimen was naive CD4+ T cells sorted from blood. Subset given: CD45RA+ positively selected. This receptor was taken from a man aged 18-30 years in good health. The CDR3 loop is CASSRMGNDNEKLFF. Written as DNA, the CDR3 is TGCGCCAGCAGCCGGATGGGAAACGACAATGAAAAACTGTTTTTT.